This TCR beta chain was retrieved from a study of blood T cells in healthy people across ages. Overall study context: Template switching caught about one barcoded beta molecule for each two T cells. Findings and caveats of the study: Long-lived donors exceeded aged donors in naive CD4+ cells and diversity.

The trim removed 4 bases at V and 4 bases at J, leaving 10 bases unmatched. This CDR3 has 16 residues. Germline V CDR1 and CDR2: SGHDT, YYEEEE. Peripheral blood was drawn, approximately 9.7 milliliters per donor. For this clonotype: Its antigen is as yet unknown.

Alongside a J-beta primer mix, a sample-barcoded 5' primer served in a second PCR lasting roughly 6 to 11 cycles. Tagging of each cDNA molecule was performed by a template-switch adaptor with 12 random nucleotides. TCRdb called the 5' RACE reads again in MiXCR, with one record for every CDR3 protein. The sample has 1.5 million to 2 million distinct CDR3 sequences, 40% to 55% seen once. The V and J genes are TRBV5-6 and TRBJ2-5; 10 positions agree with TRBD1. Sequencing was done on a sample of blood. The source is a woman in her thirties or forties in good health. The CDR3 region is CASSRPGQGSTETQYF. The CDR3 nucleotides are TGTGCCAGCAGCCGTCCGGGACAGGGGAGTACAGAGACCCAGTACTTC.